This T cell receptor beta chain originates from a study of human T cells and chemical hapten exposure. Whole-study results and caveats: While controls formed fewer of them, expanded TCRs formed significantly more large CDR3 similarity clusters. TCRs at a frequency above 1 in 1000 stayed unchanged with DPC sensitization.

Germline CDR1 LGHNA, CDR2 YSLEER. This CDR3 comprises 17 residues. The V gene end was trimmed by 0 bases and the J gene end by 7 bases; junction bases not matched to a gene: 4. A single record per CDR3 protein comes from TCRdb applying MiXCR to the RACE reads. Of some 81,000 distinct CDR3 sequences listed, about 9.9% were seen once; the top ten hold around 1.6%. This clonotype occurred many times. Its antigen remains unknown. Time point of the sample: patch test 2, 6 weeks after DPC sensitization. The treatment denotes: therapeutic diphenylcyclopropenone sensitization with weekly scalp DPC. The chain carries TRBV4-3 and TRBJ2-1; TRBD2 aligns across 15 bases. The sequencing here drew on whole blood, taken in connection with sensitization to the hapten diphenylcyclopropenone (DPC). The TCR comes from a man younger than 30 with alopecia areata. Some clones in this sample may be carry-over from other donors' samples. CDR3 nucleotide sequence: TGCGCCAGCAGCCAAGATGGGACTAGCGGGGGGCTGAATGAGCAGTTCTTC. It translates to CASSQDGTSGGLNEQFF.